The rows below give T cell receptor beta chains drawn from one sample of a study of cytomegalovirus exposure and HLA in healthy donors. The assay was immunoSEQ multiplex PCR, and TCRdb's table has in-frame clones only and misses some. This table has about 69,000 clones, roughly 74% appearing once. The sample consisted of PBMCs. Receptors were obtained from a woman aged 55-69 years in good health and CMV-seropositive. Each CDR3 is given with its conserved first and last residue. D genes are given only for firm matches. A clone size is listed for some rows: how often the clone was seen (once, few, many), or a class if it is expanded.

j_call	clone_size	d_call	v_call	cdr3_length	cdr3_aa	cdr3_nt
TRBJ2-3	-	TRBD1	TRBV6-5	16	CASSYSSRQGADTQYF	TGTGCCAGCAGTTACTCGAGTAGACAGGGGGCGGATACGCAGTATTTT
TRBJ1-3	-	-	TRBV6-5	15	CASRLGQVSGNTIYF	TGTGCCAGCAGACTAGGGCAGGTGTCTGGAAACACCATATATTTT
TRBJ1-6	-	-	TRBV5-3	14	CARSPGLGNSPLHF	TGTGCCAGAAGCCCGGGACTGGGTAATTCACCCCTCCACTTT
TRBJ1-3	medium-sized	-	TRBV2	13	CASGHRNGNTIYF	TGTGCCAGCGGACATCGGAACGGAAACACCATATATTTT
TRBJ1-3	-	-	TRBV5-1	17	CASSSRAGPASGNTIYF	TGCGCCAGCAGCTCCCGGGCAGGGCCTGCCTCTGGAAACACCATATATTTT
TRBJ1-5	-	-	TRBV6-1	14	CASTQWAPYQPQHF	TGTGCCAGCACTCAATGGGCACCCTATCAGCCCCAGCATTTT
TRBJ1-3	few	-	TRBV7-9	13	CASRSYSGNTIYF	TGTGCCAGCAGATCCTACTCTGGAAACACCATATATTTT
TRBJ2-3	-	-	TRBV28	15	CASSRPLAGTDTQYF	TGTGCCAGCAGTCGGCCTTTAGCGGGCACAGATACGCAGTATTTT
TRBJ2-1	-	TRBD2	TRBV5-1	13	CASSPGGGDEQFF	TGCGCCAGCAGCCCGGGAGGGGGGGATGAGCAGTTCTTC
TRBJ1-4	few	TRBD1	TRBV5-5	15	CASSLDRGINEKLFF	TGTGCCAGCAGCTTGGACAGGGGAATTAATGAAAAACTGTTTTTT
TRBJ1-2	-	-	TRBV6-1	16	CASSDRRAGGNYGYTF	TGTGCCAGCAGTGACAGGAGGGCGGGCGGCAACTATGGCTACACCTTC
TRBJ1-3	-	TRBD1	TRBV9	15	CASSPRTGAGNTIYF	TGTGCCAGCAGCCCGAGGACAGGGGCTGGAAACACCATATATTTT
TRBJ1-1	-	-	TRBV30	19	CAWSPGNRATHHVNTEAFF	TGTGCCTGGAGTCCCGGGAACCGGGCAACACACCATGTGAACACTGAAGCTTTCTTT
TRBJ1-1	few	-	TRBV6-5	13	CASSKYESPEAFF	TGTGCCAGCAGCAAATACGAGTCGCCTGAAGCTTTCTTT
TRBJ1-1	-	-	TRBV7-9	13	CASSPTENTEAFF	TGTGCCAGCAGCCCCACAGAGAACACTGAAGCTTTCTTT
TRBJ2-7	-	TRBD2	TRBV7-9	14	CASSSGLAGDEQYF	TGTGCCAGCAGCTCCGGACTAGCGGGGGACGAGCAGTACTTC
TRBJ1-2	once	-	TRBV29-1	13	CSVGYRASDGYTF	TGCAGCGTTGGGTACAGGGCGTCGGATGGCTACACCTTC
TRBJ2-7	few	-	TRBV13	15	CVSSFRVRGSYEQYF	TGTGTCAGCAGCTTCCGGGTCAGGGGATCCTACGAGCAGTACTTC